The 30 T cell receptor beta chains in this list originate from one sample, sequenced in a study of blood T cells in healthy people across ages. Next came a second PCR, run for 7 to 11 cycles, which used a sample-barcoded 5' primer along with a J-beta primer mix. TCRdb itself ran the 5' RACE reads through MiXCR, one entry per CDR3 protein. The profile shows just over 800,000 distinct CDR3 sequences, about 59% of them singletons. Sequenced sample: blood. Source of these receptors: a man younger than 40 in good health.

CDR3 loop: CSVRDRPYNEQFF. The CDR3 DNA sequence: TGCAGCGTTAGGGACAGGCCCTACAATGAGCAGTTCTTC. This chain uses TRBV29-1 with TRBJ2-1; TRBD1 aligns across 8 bases. J was trimmed by 2 bases and V by 5 bases; bases with no gene match: 2. The CDR3 sequence is 13 residues long. The germline gives CDR1 SQVTM, CDR2 ANQGSEA.

This chain uses TRBV7-2 with TRBJ1-4; D might be TRBD1 (5 bases). Germline-derived CDR1 and CDR2 are SGHTA and FQGNSA. Deletions cut 3 bases from V and 4 bases from J, with 12 bases between. The CDR3 spans 15 residues. The CDR3 loop is CASSFPGAFNEKLFF. CDR3 in DNA: TGTGCCAGCAGCTTTCCCGGGGCCTTTAATGAAAAACTGTTTTTT.

The rearrangement links TRBV21-1 to TRBJ1-1; the tabulated D call, TRBD1, remains unverified against the DNA. TRBV21-1 is a pseudogene. The CDR3 sequence is 17 residues long. The CDR3 here is CASSLKFNWGGATEAFF. The CDR3 bases are TGTGCCAGCAGCCTTAAATTCAACTGGGGGGGTGCCACTGAAGCTTTCTTT.

The chain is built from TRBV5-4 and TRBJ1-1; tentative D call: TRBD1 (5 bases). Germline V gives CDR1 SGHNT, CDR2 YYREEE (reference sequence). This CDR3 contains 15 residues. Trimming took off 0 bases at V and 6 bases at J, with 15 bases between the two ends. CDR3: CASSLGRGPSSEAFF. CDR3 DNA sequence: TGTGCCAGCAGCTTGGGACGGGGCCCCTCGTCTGAAGCTTTCTTT.

This clonotype has more than one count but fewer than ten. This chain uses TRBV6-5 with TRBJ1-4; no reliable D call. V lost 6 bases and J lost 3, with 8 bases in between. CDR1 is MNHEY and CDR2 is SVGAGI in the germline V gene. CDR3 size: 13 residues. The CDR3 coding sequence is TGTGCCAGCAGGACAAGTTCTAATGAAAAACTGTTTTTT. This encodes CASRTSSNEKLFF.

At least ten counts were recorded for this clonotype. The J gene is TRBJ2-7, the V gene TRBV7-2; TRBD1 matches at 7 bases. This CDR3 is 14 amino acids long. V lost 7 bases and J lost 4; bases outside the gene matches: 10. Germline-derived CDR1 and CDR2 are SGHTA and FQGNSA. The CDR3 DNA is TGTGCCAGCACCCCCGGACAGGCCAGTTACGAGCAGTACTTC. It codes for CASTPGQASYEQYF.

The chain combines TRBV12-3 or TRBV12-4 with TRBJ2-3, with D tentatively TRBD2 (8 bases). V lost 7 bases and J 2 bases, leaving 16 bases between the germline ends. There are 15 residues in the CDR3. The CDR3 DNA follows: TGTGCCAGCACCCGGGAGGGGACAGCCACAGATACGCAGTATTTT. Encoded protein: CASTREGTATDTQYF.

This clonotype was seen a few times. The V and J genes are TRBV12-3 or TRBV12-4 and TRBJ1-6, with no clear D. This CDR3 contains 15 residues. V gave up 6 bases and J gave up 5 bases, with 14 bases separating them. The CDR3 DNA reads as TGTGCCAGCAGGCCGAGTGGAGGGAATAATTCACCCCTCCACTTT. This sequence encodes CASRPSGGNNSPLHF.

The rearrangement joins TRBV7-2 to TRBJ1-4; 9 bases align to TRBD1. The CDR3 contains 15 residues. Per the germline V gene, CDR1 is SGHTA and CDR2 is FQGNSA. The trim removed 4 bases at V and 8 bases at J, leaving 8 bases unmatched. The CDR3 spells CASSSTSGTGEKLFF. The CDR3 region has the DNA TGTGCCAGCAGCTCCACCTCCGGGACAGGGGAAAAACTGTTTTTT.

This clonotype came up once. This chain links TRBV20-1 with TRBJ2-3; 7 positions match TRBD2. V lost 3 bases, J lost 5 bases, and 8 bases stayed unmatched. This CDR3 comprises 14 residues. Germline V gene sequence: CDR1 DFQATT, CDR2 SNEGSKA (reference sequence). The CDR3 protein is CSARGGREGDTQYF. The CDR3, as DNA: TGCAGTGCTAGGGGTGGCAGGGAGGGAGATACGCAGTATTTT.

The V call is TRBV2, the J call TRBJ2-7; D is ambiguous. CDR1 is SNHLY, CDR2 FYNNEI, per germline. V lost 1 base, J lost 2 bases, and 12 bases lay in between. The CDR3 is 15 residues long. The CDR3 DNA reads as TGTGCCAGCAGTGAAGGGGCAGGCCCAGCCTACGAGCAGTACTTC. This sequence encodes CASSEGAGPAYEQYF.

The chain links TRBV9 to TRBJ2-7, with 7 bases lining up with TRBD1. The CDR3 loop spans 14 amino acids. Germline CDR1 reads SGDLS; CDR2 reads YYNGEE. V was pared by 3 bases and J by 6 bases, with 9 bases of the junction left unmatched. The CDR3 DNA sequence: TGTGCCAGCAGCGGTCCGGGACAGACCTGCGAGCAGTACTTC. Residues: CASSGPGQTCEQYF.

This chain uses TRBV28 with TRBJ2-1; TRBD1 matches at 9 bases. The germline CDR1 and CDR2 sequences are MDHEN and SYDVKM. CDR3 length: 11 amino acids. As DNA, the CDR3 is TGTGGGGACAGGGTAGACAATGAGCAGTTCTTC. It is translated as CGDRVDNEQFF.

V usage is TRBV6-1 and J usage is TRBJ2-6; D ambiguous. The V gene lost 0 bases and the J gene lost 1 base, with 4 bases spanning the gap. The CDR3 spans 15 residues. The germline gives CDR1 MNHNS, CDR2 SASEGT. The DNA of the CDR3 is TGTGCCAGCAGTGAAGCGAGTTCTGGGGCCAACGTCCTGACTTTC. Protein sequence: CASSEASSGANVLTF.

This clonotype has a handful of counts. The genes are TRBV4-3 and TRBJ1-2; D remains unclear. Germline CDR1 is LGHNA and CDR2 is YSLEER. Trimming cost V 0 bases and J 4 bases, with 6 bases left between them. The CDR3 totals 13 residues. The CDR3 bases are TGCGCCAGCAGCCAAGATCTAGTCTATGGCTACACCTTC. Encoded protein: CASSQDLVYGYTF.

V and J are TRBV29-1 and TRBJ2-3; possibly TRBD2 for D (7 bases). CDR1 SQVTM and CDR2 ANQGSEA come from the germline V gene. The CDR3 sequence is 14 residues long. Trimming removed 6 bases from V and 4 bases from J, with 17 bases in between. The CDR3 sequence: CSVGGGLPADTQYF. The DNA for the CDR3 is TGCAGCGTGGGAGGGGGACTCCCAGCAGATACGCAGTATTTT.

The chain is built from TRBV7-3 and TRBJ1-2, with D perhaps matching TRBD1 (5 bases). There are 12 residues in the CDR3. The germline V gene encodes CDR1 SGHTA and CDR2 FQGTGA. Trimming removed 8 bases from V and 0 bases from J, with 7 bases in between. In DNA form, the CDR3 reads TGTGCCAGCGGGGACGCTAACTATGGCTACACCTTC. Translating it yields CASGDANYGYTF.

The V gene is TRBV4-2, the J gene TRBJ2-5, with 9 bases matching TRBD2. V shed 9 bases, J shed 4 bases, and the junction held 6 bases outside the gene matches. Germline CDR1 LGHNA, CDR2 YNFKEQ. CDR3 length: 13 residues. This CDR3 reads CASAAGGGETQYF. In DNA form, the CDR3 reads TGTGCCAGTGCAGCGGGGGGTGGAGAGACCCAGTACTTC.

This clonotype came up a few times. CDR3 protein: CASSAQGSNQPQHF. CDR3 DNA sequence: TGTGCCAGCAGCGCACAGGGGAGCAATCAGCCCCAGCATTTT. This chain connects TRBV7-9 to TRBJ1-5; 7 nucleotides match TRBD1. Unmatched junction bases numbered 2, after V lost 5 bases and J lost 1 base. This CDR3 contains 14 residues. Germline loops: CDR1 SEHNR, CDR2 FQNEAQ (reference sequence).

This clonotype was counted many times. The germline gene is not matched at one end of the junction; a read error may be the cause. The genes are TRBV7-9 and TRBJ2-1, with TRBD2 identical over 9 bases. This CDR3 has 14 residues. Germline loops: CDR1 SEHNR, CDR2 FQNEAQ (reference sequence). The chain's CDR3 is CASSLAGRANEQFF. As DNA, the CDR3 is TGTGCCAGCAGCCTAGCGGGGAGAGCTAATGAGCAGTTCTTC.

V and J are TRBV7-9 and TRBJ1-2; TRBD1 might be the D (6 bases). The CDR3 runs 15 residues. Germline CDR1 and CDR2: SEHNR and FQNEAQ (reference sequence). V was cut by 7 bases and J by 0 bases, with 15 bases left in between. The CDR3 nucleotides read TGTGCCAGCAACCTCGGACAGAAAACTAACTATGGCTACACCTTC. Encoded protein: CASNLGQKTNYGYTF. Full variable domain (rest looked up from reference TRBV7-9 and TRBJ1-2): DTGVSQNPRHKITKRGQNVTFRCDPISEHNRLYWYRQTLGQGPEFLTYFQNEAQLEKSRLLSDRFSAERPKGSFSTLEIQRTEQGDSAMYLCASNLGQKTNYGYTFGSGTRLTVV.

This clonotype appeared once. This chain joins TRBV25-1 and TRBJ1-1; D possibly corresponds to TRBD1 (5 bases). The germline V gene encodes CDR1 MGHDK and CDR2 SYGVNS. This CDR3 has 15 amino acids. V dropped 7 bases and J dropped 1 base, with 16 bases sitting between them. This CDR3 reads CASTNWGGENTEAFF. DNA for the CDR3: TGTGCCAGCACTAACTGGGGAGGGGAGAACACTGAAGCTTTCTTT.

The chain employs TRBV6-1 and TRBJ2-5, with 10 bases matching TRBD2. The CDR3 sequence is 16 residues long. CDR1 and CDR2 from the germline V gene are MNHNS and SASEGT. The J segment lost 5 bases and the V segment lost 7 bases, leaving 13 bases of the junction unmatched. CDR3 in DNA: TGTGCCAGCACGGAACTAGCGGGGTTCCCCGGGGAGACCCAGTACTTC. Amino acid sequence: CASTELAGFPGETQYF.

V and J are TRBV25-1 and TRBJ2-3, with unresolved D. Germline V gene sequence: CDR1 MGHDK, CDR2 SYGVNS. The CDR3 is made up of 10 amino acids. Trimming stripped 7 bases from V and 5 bases from J, with 4 bases between. The DNA for the CDR3 is TGTGCCAGCAAACTAGATACGCAGTATTTT. Protein: CASKLDTQYF.

This clonotype was seen a few times. The chain links TRBV12-3 or TRBV12-4 to TRBJ2-5; TRBD1 is a possible D gene (6 bases). The DNA end favors TRBJ2-7, so the J call may be wrong. The CDR3 is 16 amino acids. CDR3 sequence: CASRTGLFTSAHEQYF. CDR3 DNA sequence: TGTGCCAGCAGGACAGGACTCTTTACCTCTGCTCACGAGCAGTACTTC.

V usage is TRBV12-3 or TRBV12-4 and J usage is TRBJ2-1, with a possible D match to TRBD1 (7 bases). Trimming removed 5 bases at V and 9 bases at J, with 17 bases between. The CDR3 is 14 amino acids. The CDR3 is CASSPEGRGSEQFF. CDR3 DNA: TGTGCCAGCAGTCCGGAGGGCAGGGGGAGTGAGCAGTTCTTC.

The V call is TRBV10-3, the J call TRBJ1-6, with 10 bases lining up with TRBD1. V trimming: 6 bases; J trimming: 10 bases; junction bases outside the gene matches: 9. There are 15 residues in the CDR3. Per germline, CDR1 ENHRY and CDR2 SYGVKD. The CDR3 protein is CAISRGQGEGSPLHF. The CDR3 region has the DNA TGTGCCATCAGCCGCGGACAGGGGGAAGGCTCACCCCTCCACTTT.

The V and J genes are TRBV12-3 or TRBV12-4 and TRBJ1-2; D is uncertain. The CDR3 is 14 amino acids. V lost 2 bases and J lost 1, with 8 bases in between. The DNA for the CDR3 is TGTGCCAGCAGTTTAAGTTTGGGTAACTATGGCTACACCTTC. Translation gives CASSLSLGNYGYTF.

The chain is built from TRBV30 and TRBJ2-6, with D possibly TRBD2 on 5 matching bases. CDR3 length: 14 amino acids. Trimming removed 1 base at V and 11 bases at J, with 15 bases between. Germline loops: CDR1 GTSNPN, CDR2 SVGIG (reference sequence). In DNA, the CDR3 is TGTGCCTGGAGTGCCCTGAGGGATCCCCACGTCCTGACTTTC. Protein sequence: CAWSALRDPHVLTF.

The chain combines TRBV6-2 or TRBV6-3 with TRBJ2-5; the D gene could be TRBD1 or TRBD2 (6 bases each). The CDR3 sequence is 17 residues long. Per the germline V gene, CDR1 is MNHEY and CDR2 is SVGEGT. The germline V and J ends were trimmed by 5 bases and 5 bases, with 24 bases remaining between them. The DNA for the CDR3 is TGTGCCAGCAGTACGGGGGCCTTTCGCCGGGACTTTGAGACCCAGTACTTC. Protein: CASSTGAFRRDFETQYF.